This TCR beta chain was captured by sequencing in a study of metastatic and nonmetastatic thyroid tumors (dated by TCRdb to the early 2020s). At the level of the whole study: Repertoires from peripheral blood and from tumor or nodule tissue samples of malignant and benign thyroid patients were compared.

This clone was detected ten times or more. Its antigen remains undetermined. No base-level quality is on record; no much larger clone is a single base apart. Library preparation used PCR. TCRdb lists the instrument as Illumina HiSeq 4000. High-throughput sequencing was used to profile the TCR beta-chain CDR3 region of each patient. On the authors' methods: A classifier to discriminate distant-metastatic papillary thyroid cancer patients was built from CDR3 differences across clinicopathological groups. The Shannon index was used to assess repertoire diversity, and the Morisita-Horn index was used to assess tumor-blood repertoire similarity. TCRdb passed the public sequencing reads through fastp at Q25 and MiXCR, retaining productive beta sequences. TCRdb, rather than the study authors, made the V and J calls. This sample comprises about 82,000 clones, roughly an eighth of them detected only once. Roughly 9.1% of the sample is held by the ten biggest clonotypes.

No patient had received any treatment before thyroid surgery. Patient clinical samples collected from about 2011 to 2019 were retrospectively analysed using T-cell receptor beta sequencing. On the study overall, not on this receptor specifically: In both blood and tumor samples, TCR beta diversity was reported to be significantly higher in malignant tumors than in benign nodules.

The CDR3, from cysteine to phenylalanine, totals 15 residues. Of the read, only the CDR3 DNA is kept; its 45 bases are in frame from base 1. The trim is 1 base for V and 2 bases for J, with a gap of 9 bases between the germline ends. CDR1 MDHEN and CDR2 SYDVKM were looked up in the germline V gene. The receptor's source is a female donor with papillary thyroid cancer or a benign thyroid nodule (not recorded which). Some clones in this sample may be carry-over from other donors' samples. The specimen was tumor tissue. The chain is encoded by TRBV28 joined to TRBJ1-5; tentative D gene TRBD1, with 6 bases matching. The CDR3 loop reads CASSLLAGGNQPQHF. The DNA sequence is as follows: TGTGCCAGCAGTTTATTGGCAGGGGGCAATCAGCCCCAGCATTTT.